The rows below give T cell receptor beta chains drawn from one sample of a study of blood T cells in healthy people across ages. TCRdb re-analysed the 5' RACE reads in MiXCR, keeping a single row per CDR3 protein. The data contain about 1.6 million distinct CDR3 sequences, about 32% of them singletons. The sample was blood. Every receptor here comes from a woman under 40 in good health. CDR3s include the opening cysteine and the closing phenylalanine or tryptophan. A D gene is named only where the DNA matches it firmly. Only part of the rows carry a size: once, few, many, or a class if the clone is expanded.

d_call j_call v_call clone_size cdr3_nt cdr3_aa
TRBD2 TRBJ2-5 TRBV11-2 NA TGTGCCAGCAGCTTAGCAGAAGGGAGGGACTCGGAGACCCAGTACTTC CASSLAEGRDSETQYF
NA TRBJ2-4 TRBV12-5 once TGTGCTAGTGGTTCGGCGGGACATCTCAAAAACATTCAGTACTTC CASGSAGHLKNIQYF
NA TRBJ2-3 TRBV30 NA TGTGCCTGGAAATTACACACTAGCACAGATACGCAGTATTTT CAWKLHTSTDTQYF
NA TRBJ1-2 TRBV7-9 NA TGTGCCAGCAGCCCGGCCGGGACCGCGAAGGGCTATGGCTACACCTTC CASSPAGTAKGYGYTF
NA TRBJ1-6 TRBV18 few TGTGCCAGCTCACCATCTTCGGGGCCCTATAATTCACCCCTCCACTTT CASSPSSGPYNSPLHF
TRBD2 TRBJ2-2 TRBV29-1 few TGCAGCGTTGCTAGCGGACTTAACACCGGGGAGCTGTTTTTT CSVASGLNTGELFF
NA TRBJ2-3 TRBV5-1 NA TGCGCCAGCAGCTTGGCCGGAAGGTCTAAGTCAGATACGCAGTATTTT CASSLAGRSKSDTQYF
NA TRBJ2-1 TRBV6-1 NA TGTGCCAGCAGTGATCGGACAGCTTTACCCTACAATGAGCAGTTCTTC CASSDRTALPYNEQFF
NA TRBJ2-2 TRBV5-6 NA TGTGCCAGCAGCCGTGACCCCAAGGGCACCGGGGAGCTGTTTTTT CASSRDPKGTGELFF
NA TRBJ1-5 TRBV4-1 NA TGCGCCAGCAGCCAAGGGACGGGCAGGGCCGGGGTAGGGCAGCCCCAGCATTTT CASSQGTGRAGVGQPQHF
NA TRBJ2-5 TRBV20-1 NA TGCAGTGCTAGCAGGAGGGGTTGGTATCAAGAGACCCAGTACTTC CSASRRGWYQETQYF
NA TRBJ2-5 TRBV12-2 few TGTGCAAGTCGCTTGACTAGATCTCAAATCGACCAAGAGACCCAGTACTTC CASRLTRSQIDQETQYF
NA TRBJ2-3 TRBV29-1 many TGCAGCGTTCTCCCGGTGGGGAATACGCAGTATTTT CSVLPVGNTQYF
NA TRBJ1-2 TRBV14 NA TGTGCCAGCAGCCAAGTTCGGCAGTCGGGCTACACCTTC CASSQVRQSGYTF